The subject of this entry is one T cell receptor beta chain. Adults between roughly 18 and 89 years of age took part from under 25 US areas. Symptom resolution, clearance, or two negative PCRs marked donors in Cohort 3 as recovered. TCRdb keeps only in-frame clones here, not all; method: immunoSEQ multiplex PCR. The repertoire holds 160,000 or so clones, with around 84% as singletons. The V gene lost 5 bases and the J gene lost 2 bases, with 13 bases spanning the gap. Looked up from germline, CDR1 is SGHAT and CDR2 is FQNNGV. The CDR3 is made up of 14 amino acids. The sample belongs to a study of blood T cell repertoires in COVID-19.

The chain carries TRBV11-2 and TRBJ2-7; D is possibly TRBD1 (5 bases). This sequence was found in a woman in her forties or fifties who had recovered from COVID-19. Sequencing was performed on PBMCs or T cells enriched from blood (not recorded which). CDR3 amino acids: CASSQGRKPYEQYF. The CDR3 nucleotides read TGTGCCAGCAGCCAGGGAAGGAAGCCCTACGAGCAGTACTTC.